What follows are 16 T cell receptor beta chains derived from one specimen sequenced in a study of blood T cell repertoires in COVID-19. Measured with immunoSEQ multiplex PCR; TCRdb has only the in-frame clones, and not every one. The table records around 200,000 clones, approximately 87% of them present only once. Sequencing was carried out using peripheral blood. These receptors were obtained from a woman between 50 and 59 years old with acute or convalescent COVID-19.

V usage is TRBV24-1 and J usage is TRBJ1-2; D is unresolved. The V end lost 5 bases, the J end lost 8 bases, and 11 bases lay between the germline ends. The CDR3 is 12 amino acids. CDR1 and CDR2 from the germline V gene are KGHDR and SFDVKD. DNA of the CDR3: TGTGCCACCAGTGTTTCTCTTCGGGGCTACACCTTC. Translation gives CATSVSLRGYTF.

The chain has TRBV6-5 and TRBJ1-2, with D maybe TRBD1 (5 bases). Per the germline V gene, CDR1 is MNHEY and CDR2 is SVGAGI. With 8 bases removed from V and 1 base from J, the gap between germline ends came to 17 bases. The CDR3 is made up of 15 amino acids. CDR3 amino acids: CASSLGPRNNYGYTF. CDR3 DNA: TGTGCCAGCTCCCTGGGGCCCAGAAATAACTATGGCTACACCTTC.

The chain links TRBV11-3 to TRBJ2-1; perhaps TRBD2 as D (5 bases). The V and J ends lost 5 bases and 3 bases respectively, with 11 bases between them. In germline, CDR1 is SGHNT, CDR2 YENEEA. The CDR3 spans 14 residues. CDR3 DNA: TGTGCCAGCAGCCGGACTGGTCTCTACAATGAGCAGTTCTTC. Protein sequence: CASSRTGLYNEQFF.

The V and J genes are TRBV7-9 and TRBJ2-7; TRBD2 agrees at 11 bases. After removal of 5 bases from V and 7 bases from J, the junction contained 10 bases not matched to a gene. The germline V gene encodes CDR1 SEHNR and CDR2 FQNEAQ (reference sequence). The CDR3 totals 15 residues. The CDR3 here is CASSEPGLAVLEQYF. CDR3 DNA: TGTGCCAGCAGCGAACCGGGACTAGCGGTCTTGGAGCAGTACTTC.

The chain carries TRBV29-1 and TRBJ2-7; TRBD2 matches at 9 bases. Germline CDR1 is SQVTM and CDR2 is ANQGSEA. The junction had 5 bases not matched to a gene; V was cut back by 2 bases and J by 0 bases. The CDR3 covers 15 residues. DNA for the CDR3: TGCAGCGTTGAACTACTAGCGGGTCCCTCCTACGAGCAGTACTTC. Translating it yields CSVELLAGPSYEQYF.

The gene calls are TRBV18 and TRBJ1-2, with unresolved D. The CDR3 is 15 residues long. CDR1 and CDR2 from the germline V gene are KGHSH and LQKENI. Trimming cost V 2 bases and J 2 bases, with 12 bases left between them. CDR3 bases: TGTGCCAGCTCACCAGCGGAGAGCCTAAACTATGGCTACACCTTC. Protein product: CASSPAESLNYGYTF.

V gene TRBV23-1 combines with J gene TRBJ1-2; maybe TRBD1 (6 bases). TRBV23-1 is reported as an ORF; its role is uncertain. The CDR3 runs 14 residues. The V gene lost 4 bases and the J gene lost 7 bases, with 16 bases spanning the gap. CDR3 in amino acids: CASSRWQGMRGYTF. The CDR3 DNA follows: TGCGCCAGCAGTCGGTGGCAGGGGATGCGTGGCTACACCTTC.

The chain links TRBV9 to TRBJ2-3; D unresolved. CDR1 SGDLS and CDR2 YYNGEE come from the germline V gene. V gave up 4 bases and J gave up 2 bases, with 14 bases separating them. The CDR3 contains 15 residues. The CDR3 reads CASSRSYFATDTQYF. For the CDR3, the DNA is TGTGCCAGCAGCAGAAGCTACTTCGCCACAGATACGCAGTATTTT.

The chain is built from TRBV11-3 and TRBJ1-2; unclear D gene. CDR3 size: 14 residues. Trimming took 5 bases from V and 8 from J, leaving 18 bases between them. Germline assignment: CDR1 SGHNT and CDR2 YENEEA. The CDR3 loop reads CASSQTAGGGGYTF. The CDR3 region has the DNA TGTGCCAGCAGCCAAACGGCGGGTGGTGGAGGCTACACCTTC. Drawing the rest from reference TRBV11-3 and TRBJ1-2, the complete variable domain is EAGVVQSPRYKIIEKKQPVAFWCNPISGHNTLYWYLQNLGQGPELLIRYENEEAVDDSQLPKDRFSAERLKGVDSTLKIQPAELGDSAVYLCASSQTAGGGGYTFGSGTRLTVV.

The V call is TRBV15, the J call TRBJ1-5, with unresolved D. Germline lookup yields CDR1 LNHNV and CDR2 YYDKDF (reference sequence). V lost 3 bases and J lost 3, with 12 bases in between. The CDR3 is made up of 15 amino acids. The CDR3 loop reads CATSSSYGFNQPQHF. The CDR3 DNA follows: TGTGCCACCAGCAGTAGTTACGGGTTCAATCAGCCCCAGCATTTT.

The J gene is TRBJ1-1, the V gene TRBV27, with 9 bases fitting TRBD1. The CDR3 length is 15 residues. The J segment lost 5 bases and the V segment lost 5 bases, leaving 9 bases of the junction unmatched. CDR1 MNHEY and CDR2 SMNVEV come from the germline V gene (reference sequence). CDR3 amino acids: CASSAGDREGTEAFF. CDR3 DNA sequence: TGTGCCAGCAGTGCCGGGGACAGGGAGGGGACTGAAGCTTTCTTT.

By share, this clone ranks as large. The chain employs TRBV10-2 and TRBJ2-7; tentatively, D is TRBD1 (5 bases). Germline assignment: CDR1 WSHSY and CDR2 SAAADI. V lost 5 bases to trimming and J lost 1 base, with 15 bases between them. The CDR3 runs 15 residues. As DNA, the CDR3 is TGCGCCAGCAGTATTCTTTCGACAGAGTCCTACGAGCAGTACTTC. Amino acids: CASSILSTESYEQYF.

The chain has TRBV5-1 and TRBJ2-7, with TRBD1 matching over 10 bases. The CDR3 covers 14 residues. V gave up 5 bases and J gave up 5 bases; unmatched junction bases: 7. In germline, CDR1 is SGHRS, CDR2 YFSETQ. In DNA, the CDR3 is TGCGCCAGCAGACCCACCGGGACAGGGGACGAGCAGTACTTC. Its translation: CASRPTGTGDEQYF.

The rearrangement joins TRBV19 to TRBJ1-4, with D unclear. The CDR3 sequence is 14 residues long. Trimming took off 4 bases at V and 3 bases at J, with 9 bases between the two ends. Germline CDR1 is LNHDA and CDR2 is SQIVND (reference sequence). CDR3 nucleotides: TGTGCCAGTAGTAAAGGGAGTGCTAATGAAAAACTGTTTTTT. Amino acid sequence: CASSKGSANEKLFF.

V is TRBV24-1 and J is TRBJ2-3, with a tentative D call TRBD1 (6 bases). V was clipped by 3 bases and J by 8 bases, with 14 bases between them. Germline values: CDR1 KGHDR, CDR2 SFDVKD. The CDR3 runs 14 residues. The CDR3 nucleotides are TGTGCCACCAGTGATACGGCAGGGGAAGCTACGCAGTATTTT. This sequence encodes CATSDTAGEATQYF.

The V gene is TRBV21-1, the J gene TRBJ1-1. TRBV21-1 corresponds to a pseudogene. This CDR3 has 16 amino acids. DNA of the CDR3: TGTGCCAGCAGCAAACTGCCGGGACTTGGAGGGACTGAAGCTTTCTTT. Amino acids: CASSKLPGLGGTEAFF.